This T cell receptor beta chain derives from a study of kidney transplant recipient with SARS-CoV-2 infection. TCRdb called the reads again in MiXCR, with one record for every CDR3 protein. The table has under 300,000 distinct CDR3 sequences, about 30% seen once. Trimming removed 0 bases from V and 4 bases from J; junction bases left unmatched: 4. There are 15 residues in the CDR3. CDR1 and CDR2 (germline): SGHKS, YYEKEE (reference sequence). The rearrangement joins TRBV5-5 to TRBJ1-2; 9 nucleotides match TRBD1. This TCR derives from a young adult male patient who had COVID-19 and was a kidney transplant recipient. Some T cells may originate from the graft donor. The source was a blood sample, collected at baseline and between days 110 and 120 from a kidney transplant recipient. Here the CDR3 DNA reads TGTGCCAGCAGCTTGGCGGACAGGGGCGGCTATGGCTACACCTTC. Encoded protein: CASSLADRGGYGYTF.